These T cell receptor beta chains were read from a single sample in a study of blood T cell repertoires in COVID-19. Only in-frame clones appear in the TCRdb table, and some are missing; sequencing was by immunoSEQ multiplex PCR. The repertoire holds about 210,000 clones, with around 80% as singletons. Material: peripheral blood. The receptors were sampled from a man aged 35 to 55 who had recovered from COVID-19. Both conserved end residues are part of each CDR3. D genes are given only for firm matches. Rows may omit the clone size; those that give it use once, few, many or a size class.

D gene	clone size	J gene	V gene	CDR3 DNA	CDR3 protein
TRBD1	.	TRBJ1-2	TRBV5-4	TGTGCCAGCAGCCGGGACAGGGCGGGCTATGGCTACACCTTC	CASSRDRAGYGYTF
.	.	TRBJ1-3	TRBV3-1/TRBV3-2	TGTGCCAGCAGCCAACAGGTCTCTGGAAACACCATATATTTT	CASSQQVSGNTIYF
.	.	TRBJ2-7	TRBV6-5	TGTGCCAGCAGCCAACCCGAGGCCAGGGTCTACGAGCAGTACTTC	CASSQPEARVYEQYF
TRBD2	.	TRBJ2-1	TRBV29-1	TGCAGCGTAAAATCTAGCGGGAGTAGATATGAGCAGTTCTTC	CSVKSSGSRYEQFF
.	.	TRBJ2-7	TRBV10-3	TGTGCCATCAGGGAAGGACTGACGGACTCCTACGAGCAGTACTTC	CAIREGLTDSYEQYF
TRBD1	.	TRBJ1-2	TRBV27	TGTGCCAGCAAGACAGGGCCCGTTGGCTACACCTTC	CASKTGPVGYTF
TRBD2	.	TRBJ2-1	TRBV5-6	TGTGCCAGCAGCCGACTAGCGGGGAACAATGAGCAGTTCTTC	CASSRLAGNNEQFF
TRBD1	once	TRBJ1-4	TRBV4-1	TGCGCCAGCAGCCAAGTTGGACAGGGGCCTAATGAAAAACTGTTTTTT	CASSQVGQGPNEKLFF
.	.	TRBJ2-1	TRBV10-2	TGCGCCAGCAGTGGGCTCGGGGCCTACAATGAGCAGTTCTTC	CASSGLGAYNEQFF
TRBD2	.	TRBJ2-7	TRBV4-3	TGCGCCAGCAGCCCGGGGAGGGAGGTCTACGAGCAGTACTTC	CASSPGREVYEQYF
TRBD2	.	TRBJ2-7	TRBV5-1	TGCGCCAGCAGCTTGGGAACTAGCGGTTCCTACGAGCAGTACTTC	CASSLGTSGSYEQYF
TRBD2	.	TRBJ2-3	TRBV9	TGTGCCAGCAGCGTGATAGCGGGGGGGGCAGATACGCAGTATTTT	CASSVIAGGADTQYF
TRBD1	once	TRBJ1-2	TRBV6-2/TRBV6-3	TGTGCCAGCAGTTCTGCCCGGGACAGCGCACCTTACACCTTC	CASSSARDSAPYTF
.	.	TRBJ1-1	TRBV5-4	TGTGCCAGCAGCTCCAAGTCACAGGCCTCGAACACTGAAGCTTTCTTT	CASSSKSQASNTEAFF
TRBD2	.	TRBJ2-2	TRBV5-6	TGTGCCAGCAGCTTCGGGCGGGGGGGCCGAGACACCGGGGAGCTGTTTTTT	CASSFGRGGRDTGELFF
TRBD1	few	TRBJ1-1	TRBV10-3	TGTGCCATCAGGGACAGGCCGTTAGTAACTGAAGCTTTCTTT	CAIRDRPLVTEAFF
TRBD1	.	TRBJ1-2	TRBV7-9	TGTGCCAGCAGCTTAGAGGGGGCGAGGGGCTACACCTTC	CASSLEGARGYTF
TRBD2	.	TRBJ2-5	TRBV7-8	TGTGCCAGCAGCTTAGGATCGGCTAGCGGAAACCAAGAGACCCAGTACTTC	CASSLGSASGNQETQYF
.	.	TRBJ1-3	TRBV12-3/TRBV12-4	TGTGCCAGCAGTCCCCAAGGAAACACCATATATTTT	CASSPQGNTIYF
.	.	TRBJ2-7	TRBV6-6	TGTGCCAGCAGTTCTACAACTATTGCCTACGAGCAGTACTTC	CASSSTTIAYEQYF
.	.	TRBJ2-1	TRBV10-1	TGCGCCAGCAGTGAGTCGGCCGGGGGGACATACAATGAGCAGTTCTTC	CASSESAGGTYNEQFF
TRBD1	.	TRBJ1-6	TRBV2	TGTGCCAGCACAGGGGGATACCATTCACCCCTCCACTTT	CASTGGYHSPLHF
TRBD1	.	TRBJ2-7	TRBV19	TGTGCCAGTAGCCTAGCCGGACAGGGGGCCTCCGAGCAGTACTTC	CASSLAGQGASEQYF
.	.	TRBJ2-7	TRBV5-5	TGTGCCAGCAGCTTAAGGGGGACGGGTGGCTACGAGCAGTACTTC	CASSLRGTGGYEQYF
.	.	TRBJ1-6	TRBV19	TGTGCCAGTAGTATCATCGGGCTCAGGGATTCACCCCTCCACTTT	CASSIIGLRDSPLHF
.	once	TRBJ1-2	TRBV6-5	TGTGCCAGCAGTCCCGGACAGAACTATGGCTACACCTTC	CASSPGQNYGYTF
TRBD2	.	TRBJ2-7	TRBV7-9	TGTGCCAGCAGCTCACCCGTCGGAGCGGGAGAGGTCTACGAGCAGTACTTC	CASSSPVGAGEVYEQYF
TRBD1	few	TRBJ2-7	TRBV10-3	TGTGCCATCAGCCTGGACAGGGGGAGCTCCTACGAGCAGTACTTC	CAISLDRGSSYEQYF
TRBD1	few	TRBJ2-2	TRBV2	TGTGCCAGCAGTGTTCAGGGGGCGGGCGGCGGGGAGCTGTTTTTT	CASSVQGAGGGELFF
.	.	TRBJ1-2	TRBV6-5	TGTGCCAGCACCAACTCGCGATTATATGGCTACACCTTC	CASTNSRLYGYTF
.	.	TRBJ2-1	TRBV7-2	TGTGCCAGCAGCTTAGTTGGGGGGATCTACTACAATGAGCAGTTCTTC	CASSLVGGIYYNEQFF
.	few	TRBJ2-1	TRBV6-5	TGTGCCCAGGTCGCAGGGGATGAGCAGTTCTTC	CAQVAGDEQFF
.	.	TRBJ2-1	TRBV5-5	TGTGCCAGCAGCTTGGCCCCATCCATTGAGCAGTTCTTC	CASSLAPSIEQFF
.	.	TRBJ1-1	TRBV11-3	TGTGCCAGCAGCTTAGAGGTGGGCTATGCTTTCTTT	CASSLEVGYAFF
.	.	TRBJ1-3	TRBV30	TGTGCCTGGAACGGAGGCCCTGGAAACACCATATATTTT	CAWNGGPGNTIYF
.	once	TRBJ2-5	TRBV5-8	TGTGCCAGCAGCTTATTGGGCCCGGAGACCCAGTACTTC	CASSLLGPETQYF
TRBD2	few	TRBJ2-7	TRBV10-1	TGCGCCAGCAGTAGACTAGCGGGGGGCTACGAGCAGTACTTC	CASSRLAGGYEQYF
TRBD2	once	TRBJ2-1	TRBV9	TGTGCCAGCAGCGTAAGCGGGGGCGCCTTCAATGAGCAGTTCTTC	CASSVSGGAFNEQFF
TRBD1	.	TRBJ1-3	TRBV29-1	TGCAGCGTCCTGACAGGGATCATTGGAAACACCATATATTTT	CSVLTGIIGNTIYF
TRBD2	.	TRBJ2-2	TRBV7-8	TGTGCCAGCAGCTTTCGACTAGCGGAGTCGGGTGGGGAGCTGTTTTTT	CASSFRLAESGGELFF
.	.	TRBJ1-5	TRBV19	TGTGCCAGTAGTACCTTGGGGGGAGGTCAGCCCCAGCATTTT	CASSTLGGGQPQHF
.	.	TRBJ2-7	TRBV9	TGTGCCAGCAGCGTAGGAGGTAGCGGCTCCTACGAGCAGTACTTC	CASSVGGSGSYEQYF
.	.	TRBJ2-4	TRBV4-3	TGCGCCAGCAGCCAAGACAGGGGGGAATCCAAAAACATTCAGTACTTC	CASSQDRGESKNIQYF
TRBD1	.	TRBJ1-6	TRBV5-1	TGCGCCAGCAGCTCAGGGGGGAATTCACCCCTCCACTTT	CASSSGGNSPLHF
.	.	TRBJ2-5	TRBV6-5	TGTGCCAGCAGAGGATTCGACATCGAGACCCAGTACTTC	CASRGFDIETQYF
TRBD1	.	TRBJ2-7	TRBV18	TGTGCCAGCTCATCCCGGGACAGTACCTACGAGCAGTACTTC	CASSSRDSTYEQYF